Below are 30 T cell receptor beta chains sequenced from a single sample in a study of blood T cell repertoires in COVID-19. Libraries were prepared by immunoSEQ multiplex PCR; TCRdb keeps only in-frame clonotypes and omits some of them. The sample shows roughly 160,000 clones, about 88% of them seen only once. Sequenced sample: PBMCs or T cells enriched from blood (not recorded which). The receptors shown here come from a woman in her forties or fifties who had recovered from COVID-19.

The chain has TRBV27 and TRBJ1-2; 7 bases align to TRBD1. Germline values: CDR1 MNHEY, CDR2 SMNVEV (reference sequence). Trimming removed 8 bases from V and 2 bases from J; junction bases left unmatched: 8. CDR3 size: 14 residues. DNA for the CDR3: TGTGCCAGCGGGCGGACAGGTAACAACTATGGCTACACCTTC. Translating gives CASGRTGNNYGYTF.

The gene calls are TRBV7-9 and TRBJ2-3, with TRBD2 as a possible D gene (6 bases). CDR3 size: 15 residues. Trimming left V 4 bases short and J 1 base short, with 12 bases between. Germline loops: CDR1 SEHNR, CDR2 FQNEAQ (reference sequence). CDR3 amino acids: CASSSGGVGTDTQYF. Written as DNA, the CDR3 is TGTGCCAGCAGCTCGGGCGGGGTGGGCACAGATACGCAGTATTTT.

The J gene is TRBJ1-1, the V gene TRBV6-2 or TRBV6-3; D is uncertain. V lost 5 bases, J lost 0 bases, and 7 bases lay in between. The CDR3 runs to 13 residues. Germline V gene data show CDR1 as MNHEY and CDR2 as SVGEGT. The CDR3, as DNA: TGTGCCAGCAGTACTCTATTGAACACTGAAGCTTTCTTT. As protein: CASSTLLNTEAFF.

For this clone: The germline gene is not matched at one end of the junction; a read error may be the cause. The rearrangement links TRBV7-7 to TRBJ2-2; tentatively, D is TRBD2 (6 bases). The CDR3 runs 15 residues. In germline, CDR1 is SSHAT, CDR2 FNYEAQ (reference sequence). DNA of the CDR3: TGTGCTAGCAGCCTTTTGTCCGGGACTACCGGGGAGCTGTTTTTT. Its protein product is CASSLLSGTTGELFF.

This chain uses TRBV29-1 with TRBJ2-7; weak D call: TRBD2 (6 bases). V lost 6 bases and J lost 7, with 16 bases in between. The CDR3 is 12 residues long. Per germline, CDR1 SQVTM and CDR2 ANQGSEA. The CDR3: CSVAGSSWEQYF. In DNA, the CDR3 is TGCAGCGTCGCCGGGAGTTCATGGGAGCAGTACTTC.

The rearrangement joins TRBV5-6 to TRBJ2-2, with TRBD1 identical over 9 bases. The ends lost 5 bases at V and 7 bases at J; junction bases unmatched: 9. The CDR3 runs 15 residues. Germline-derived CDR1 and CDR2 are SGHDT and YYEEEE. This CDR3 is CASSRTGTGFGELFF. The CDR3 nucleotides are TGTGCCAGCAGTCGTACCGGGACAGGGTTCGGGGAGCTGTTTTTT.

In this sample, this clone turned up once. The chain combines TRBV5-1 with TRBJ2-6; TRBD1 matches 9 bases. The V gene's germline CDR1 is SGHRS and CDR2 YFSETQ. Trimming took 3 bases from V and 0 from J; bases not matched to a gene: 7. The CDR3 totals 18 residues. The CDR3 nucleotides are TGCGCCAGCAGCTCCTCGGGACAGGGTATCTCTGGGGCCAACGTCCTGACTTTC. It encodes CASSSSGQGISGANVLTF.

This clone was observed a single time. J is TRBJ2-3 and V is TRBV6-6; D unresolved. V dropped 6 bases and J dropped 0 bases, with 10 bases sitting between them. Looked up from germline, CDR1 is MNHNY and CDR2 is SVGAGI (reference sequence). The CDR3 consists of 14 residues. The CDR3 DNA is TGTGCCAGCAGGGCGGATACAAGCACAGATACGCAGTATTTT. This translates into CASRADTSTDTQYF.

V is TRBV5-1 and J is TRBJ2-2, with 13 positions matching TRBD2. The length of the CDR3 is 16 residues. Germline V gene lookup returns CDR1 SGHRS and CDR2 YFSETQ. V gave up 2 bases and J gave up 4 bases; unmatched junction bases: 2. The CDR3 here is CASSFGTSGTTGELFF. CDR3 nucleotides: TGCGCCAGCAGCTTCGGGACTAGCGGGACCACCGGGGAGCTGTTTTTT.

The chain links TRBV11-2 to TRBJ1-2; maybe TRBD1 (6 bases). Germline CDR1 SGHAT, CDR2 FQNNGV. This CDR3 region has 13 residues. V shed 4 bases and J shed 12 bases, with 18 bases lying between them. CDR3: CASSSPGGVLDTF. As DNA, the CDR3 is TGTGCCAGCAGCTCCCCGGGGGGCGTTTTGGACACCTTC.

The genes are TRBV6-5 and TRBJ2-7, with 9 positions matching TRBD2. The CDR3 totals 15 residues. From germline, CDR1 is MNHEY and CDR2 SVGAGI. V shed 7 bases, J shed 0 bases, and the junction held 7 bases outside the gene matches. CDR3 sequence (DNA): TGTGCCAGCAAAGAACTAGCGGGTGTCTCCTACGAGCAGTACTTC. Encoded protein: CASKELAGVSYEQYF.

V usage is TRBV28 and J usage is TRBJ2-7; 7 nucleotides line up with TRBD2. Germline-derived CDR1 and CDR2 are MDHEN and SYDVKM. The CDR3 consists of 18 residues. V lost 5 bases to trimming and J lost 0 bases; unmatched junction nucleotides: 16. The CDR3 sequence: CASSPGGLDAKSSYEQYF. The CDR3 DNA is TGTGCCAGCAGTCCGGGAGGCCTCGACGCGAAGAGCTCCTACGAGCAGTACTTC.

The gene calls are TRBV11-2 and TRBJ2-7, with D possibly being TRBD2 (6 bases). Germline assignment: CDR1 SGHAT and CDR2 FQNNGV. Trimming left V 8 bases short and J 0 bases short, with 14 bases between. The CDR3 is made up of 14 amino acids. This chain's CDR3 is CASGGGVSSYEQYF. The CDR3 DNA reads TGTGCCAGCGGCGGCGGGGTCAGCTCCTACGAGCAGTACTTC.

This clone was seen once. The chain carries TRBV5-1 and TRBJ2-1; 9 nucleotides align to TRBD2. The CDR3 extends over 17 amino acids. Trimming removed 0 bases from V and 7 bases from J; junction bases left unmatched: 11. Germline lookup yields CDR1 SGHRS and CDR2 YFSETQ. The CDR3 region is CASSLGTVLAGINEQFF. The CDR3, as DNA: TGCGCCAGCAGCTTGGGTACGGTACTAGCGGGTATAAATGAGCAGTTCTTC.

The CDR3 reads CASSLGQVPTEAFF. The CDR3 bases are TGTGCCAGCAGCTTGGGGCAGGTGCCCACTGAAGCTTTCTTT. The rearrangement joins TRBV5-8 to TRBJ1-1; D not certain. Trimming cost V 0 bases and J 4 bases, with 10 bases left between them. The CDR3 sequence is 14 residues long. Per germline, CDR1 SGHTS and CDR2 YDEGEE.

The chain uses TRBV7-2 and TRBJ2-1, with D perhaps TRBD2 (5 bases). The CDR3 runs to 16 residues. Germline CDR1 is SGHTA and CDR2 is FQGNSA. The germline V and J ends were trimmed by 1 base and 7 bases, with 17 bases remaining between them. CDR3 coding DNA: TGTGCCAGCAGCTTAGGTCAGGCCCGGGGTGGGAATGAGCAGTTCTTC. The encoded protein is CASSLGQARGGNEQFF.

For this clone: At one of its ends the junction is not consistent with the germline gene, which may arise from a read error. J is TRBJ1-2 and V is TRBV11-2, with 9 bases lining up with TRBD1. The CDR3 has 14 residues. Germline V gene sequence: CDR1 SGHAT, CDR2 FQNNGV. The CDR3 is CASSIDRGDYGYTF. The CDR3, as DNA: TGTGCCAGCAGCATAGACAGGGGGGACTATGGCTACACCTTC.

CDR3 loop: CASSPTRRSYEQYF. DNA for the CDR3: TGTGCCAGCAGCCCAACACGAAGATCCTACGAGCAGTACTTC. The rearrangement joins TRBV3-1 (or the pseudogene TRBV3-2) to TRBJ2-7; D unclear. The V and J ends lost 4 bases and 1 base respectively, with 11 bases between them. Germline lookup yields CDR1 LGHDT and CDR2 YNNKEL (reference sequence). This CDR3 has 14 amino acids.

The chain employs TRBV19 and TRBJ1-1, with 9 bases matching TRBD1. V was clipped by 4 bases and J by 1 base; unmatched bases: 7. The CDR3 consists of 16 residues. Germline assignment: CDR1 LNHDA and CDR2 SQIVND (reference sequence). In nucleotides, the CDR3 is TGTGCCAGTAGTAAACACCGACAGGGGGGGAACACTGAAGCTTTCTTT. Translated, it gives CASSKHRQGGNTEAFF.

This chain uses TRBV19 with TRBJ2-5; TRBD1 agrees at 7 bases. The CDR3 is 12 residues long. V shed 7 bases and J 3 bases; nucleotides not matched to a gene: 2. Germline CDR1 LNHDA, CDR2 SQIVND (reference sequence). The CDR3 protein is CASKDRKETQYF. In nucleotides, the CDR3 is TGTGCCAGTAAGGACAGGAAAGAGACCCAGTACTTC.

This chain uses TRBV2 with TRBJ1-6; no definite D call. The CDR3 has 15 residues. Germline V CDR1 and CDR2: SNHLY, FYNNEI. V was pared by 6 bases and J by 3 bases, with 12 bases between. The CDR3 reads CASSPSRDYNSPLHF. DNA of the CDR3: TGTGCCAGCAGCCCTTCCCGGGACTATAATTCACCCCTCCACTTT. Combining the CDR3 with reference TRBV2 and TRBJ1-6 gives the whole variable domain EPEVTQTPSHQVTQMGQEVILRCVPISNHLYFYWYRQILGQKVEFLVSFYNNEISEKSEIFDDQFSVERPDGSNFTLKIRSTKLEDSAMYFCASSPSRDYNSPLHFGNGTRLTVT.

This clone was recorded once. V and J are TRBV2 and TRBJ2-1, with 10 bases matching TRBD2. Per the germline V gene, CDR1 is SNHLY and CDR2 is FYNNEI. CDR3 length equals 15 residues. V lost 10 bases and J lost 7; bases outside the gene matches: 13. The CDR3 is CATRSGRANTNEQFF. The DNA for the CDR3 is TGTGCCACGAGGAGCGGGAGGGCCAATACGAATGAGCAGTTCTTC.

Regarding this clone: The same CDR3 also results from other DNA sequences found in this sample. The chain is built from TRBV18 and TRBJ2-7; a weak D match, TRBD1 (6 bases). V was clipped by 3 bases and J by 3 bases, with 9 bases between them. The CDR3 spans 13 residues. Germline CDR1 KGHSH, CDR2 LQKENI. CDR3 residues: CASSPNRDYEQYF. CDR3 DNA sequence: TGTGCCAGCTCACCCAACAGGGACTACGAGCAGTACTTC. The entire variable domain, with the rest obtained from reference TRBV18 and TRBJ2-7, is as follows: NAGVMQNPRHLVRRRGQEARLRCSPMKGHSHVYWYRQLPEEGLKFMVYLQKENIIDESGMPKERFSAEFPKEGPSILRIQQVVRGDSAAYFCASSPNRDYEQYFGPGTRLTVT.

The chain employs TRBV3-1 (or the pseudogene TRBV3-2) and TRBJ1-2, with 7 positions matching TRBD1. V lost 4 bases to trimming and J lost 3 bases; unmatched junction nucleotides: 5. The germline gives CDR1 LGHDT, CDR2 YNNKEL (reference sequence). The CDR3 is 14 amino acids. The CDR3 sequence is CASSPRQGHYGYTF. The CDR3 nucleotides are TGTGCCAGCAGCCCTCGACAGGGCCACTATGGCTACACCTTC.

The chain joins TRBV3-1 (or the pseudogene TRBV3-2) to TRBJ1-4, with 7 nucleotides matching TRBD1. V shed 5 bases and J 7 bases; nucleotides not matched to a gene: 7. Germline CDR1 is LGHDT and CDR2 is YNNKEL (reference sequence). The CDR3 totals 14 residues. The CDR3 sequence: CASSSQGSVEKLFF. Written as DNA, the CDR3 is TGTGCCAGCAGCTCACAGGGGAGCGTTGAAAAACTGTTTTTT.

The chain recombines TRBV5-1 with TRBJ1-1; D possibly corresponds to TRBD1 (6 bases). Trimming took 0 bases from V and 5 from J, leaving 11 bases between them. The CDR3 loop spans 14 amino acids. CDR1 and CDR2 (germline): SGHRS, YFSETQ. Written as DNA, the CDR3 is TGCGCCAGCAGCTTGGTGGTCCAGGGGACTGAAGCTTTCTTT. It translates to CASSLVVQGTEAFF.

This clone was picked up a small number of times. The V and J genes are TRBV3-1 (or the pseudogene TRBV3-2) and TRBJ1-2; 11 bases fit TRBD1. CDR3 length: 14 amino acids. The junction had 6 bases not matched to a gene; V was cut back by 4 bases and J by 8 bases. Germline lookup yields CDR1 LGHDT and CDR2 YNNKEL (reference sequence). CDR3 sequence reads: CASSPGQGAIGYTF. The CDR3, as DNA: TGTGCCAGCAGCCCCGGACAGGGGGCGATCGGCTACACCTTC.

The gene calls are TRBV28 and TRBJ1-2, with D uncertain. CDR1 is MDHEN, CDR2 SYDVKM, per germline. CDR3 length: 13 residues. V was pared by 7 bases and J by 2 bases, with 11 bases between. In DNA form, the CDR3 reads TGTGCCAGCACGCGGGAGCTCAACTATGGCTACACCTTC. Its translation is CASTRELNYGYTF.

CDR3 sequence (DNA): TGCGCCAGCAGCCTGGACGGTCATAGCAATCAGCCCCAGCATTTT. This sequence encodes CASSLDGHSNQPQHF. The V call is TRBV5-1, the J call TRBJ1-5, with D unresolved. CDR3 size: 15 residues. The germline V and J ends were trimmed by 4 bases and 0 bases, with 11 bases remaining between them. The germline V gene encodes CDR1 SGHRS and CDR2 YFSETQ.

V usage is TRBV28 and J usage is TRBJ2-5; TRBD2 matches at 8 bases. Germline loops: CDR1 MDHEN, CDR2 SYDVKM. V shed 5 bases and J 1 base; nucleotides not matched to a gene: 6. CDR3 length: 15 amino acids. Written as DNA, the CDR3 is TGTGCCAGCAGTGCCGGCGGGGGGTTCCAAGAGACCCAGTACTTC. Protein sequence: CASSAGGGFQETQYF. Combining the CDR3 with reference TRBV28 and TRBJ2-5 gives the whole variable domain DVKVTQSSRYLVKRTGEKVFLECVQDMDHENMFWYRQDPGLGLRLIYFSYDVKMKEKGDIPEGYSVSREKKERFSLILESASTNQTSMYLCASSAGGGFQETQYFGPGTRLLVL.